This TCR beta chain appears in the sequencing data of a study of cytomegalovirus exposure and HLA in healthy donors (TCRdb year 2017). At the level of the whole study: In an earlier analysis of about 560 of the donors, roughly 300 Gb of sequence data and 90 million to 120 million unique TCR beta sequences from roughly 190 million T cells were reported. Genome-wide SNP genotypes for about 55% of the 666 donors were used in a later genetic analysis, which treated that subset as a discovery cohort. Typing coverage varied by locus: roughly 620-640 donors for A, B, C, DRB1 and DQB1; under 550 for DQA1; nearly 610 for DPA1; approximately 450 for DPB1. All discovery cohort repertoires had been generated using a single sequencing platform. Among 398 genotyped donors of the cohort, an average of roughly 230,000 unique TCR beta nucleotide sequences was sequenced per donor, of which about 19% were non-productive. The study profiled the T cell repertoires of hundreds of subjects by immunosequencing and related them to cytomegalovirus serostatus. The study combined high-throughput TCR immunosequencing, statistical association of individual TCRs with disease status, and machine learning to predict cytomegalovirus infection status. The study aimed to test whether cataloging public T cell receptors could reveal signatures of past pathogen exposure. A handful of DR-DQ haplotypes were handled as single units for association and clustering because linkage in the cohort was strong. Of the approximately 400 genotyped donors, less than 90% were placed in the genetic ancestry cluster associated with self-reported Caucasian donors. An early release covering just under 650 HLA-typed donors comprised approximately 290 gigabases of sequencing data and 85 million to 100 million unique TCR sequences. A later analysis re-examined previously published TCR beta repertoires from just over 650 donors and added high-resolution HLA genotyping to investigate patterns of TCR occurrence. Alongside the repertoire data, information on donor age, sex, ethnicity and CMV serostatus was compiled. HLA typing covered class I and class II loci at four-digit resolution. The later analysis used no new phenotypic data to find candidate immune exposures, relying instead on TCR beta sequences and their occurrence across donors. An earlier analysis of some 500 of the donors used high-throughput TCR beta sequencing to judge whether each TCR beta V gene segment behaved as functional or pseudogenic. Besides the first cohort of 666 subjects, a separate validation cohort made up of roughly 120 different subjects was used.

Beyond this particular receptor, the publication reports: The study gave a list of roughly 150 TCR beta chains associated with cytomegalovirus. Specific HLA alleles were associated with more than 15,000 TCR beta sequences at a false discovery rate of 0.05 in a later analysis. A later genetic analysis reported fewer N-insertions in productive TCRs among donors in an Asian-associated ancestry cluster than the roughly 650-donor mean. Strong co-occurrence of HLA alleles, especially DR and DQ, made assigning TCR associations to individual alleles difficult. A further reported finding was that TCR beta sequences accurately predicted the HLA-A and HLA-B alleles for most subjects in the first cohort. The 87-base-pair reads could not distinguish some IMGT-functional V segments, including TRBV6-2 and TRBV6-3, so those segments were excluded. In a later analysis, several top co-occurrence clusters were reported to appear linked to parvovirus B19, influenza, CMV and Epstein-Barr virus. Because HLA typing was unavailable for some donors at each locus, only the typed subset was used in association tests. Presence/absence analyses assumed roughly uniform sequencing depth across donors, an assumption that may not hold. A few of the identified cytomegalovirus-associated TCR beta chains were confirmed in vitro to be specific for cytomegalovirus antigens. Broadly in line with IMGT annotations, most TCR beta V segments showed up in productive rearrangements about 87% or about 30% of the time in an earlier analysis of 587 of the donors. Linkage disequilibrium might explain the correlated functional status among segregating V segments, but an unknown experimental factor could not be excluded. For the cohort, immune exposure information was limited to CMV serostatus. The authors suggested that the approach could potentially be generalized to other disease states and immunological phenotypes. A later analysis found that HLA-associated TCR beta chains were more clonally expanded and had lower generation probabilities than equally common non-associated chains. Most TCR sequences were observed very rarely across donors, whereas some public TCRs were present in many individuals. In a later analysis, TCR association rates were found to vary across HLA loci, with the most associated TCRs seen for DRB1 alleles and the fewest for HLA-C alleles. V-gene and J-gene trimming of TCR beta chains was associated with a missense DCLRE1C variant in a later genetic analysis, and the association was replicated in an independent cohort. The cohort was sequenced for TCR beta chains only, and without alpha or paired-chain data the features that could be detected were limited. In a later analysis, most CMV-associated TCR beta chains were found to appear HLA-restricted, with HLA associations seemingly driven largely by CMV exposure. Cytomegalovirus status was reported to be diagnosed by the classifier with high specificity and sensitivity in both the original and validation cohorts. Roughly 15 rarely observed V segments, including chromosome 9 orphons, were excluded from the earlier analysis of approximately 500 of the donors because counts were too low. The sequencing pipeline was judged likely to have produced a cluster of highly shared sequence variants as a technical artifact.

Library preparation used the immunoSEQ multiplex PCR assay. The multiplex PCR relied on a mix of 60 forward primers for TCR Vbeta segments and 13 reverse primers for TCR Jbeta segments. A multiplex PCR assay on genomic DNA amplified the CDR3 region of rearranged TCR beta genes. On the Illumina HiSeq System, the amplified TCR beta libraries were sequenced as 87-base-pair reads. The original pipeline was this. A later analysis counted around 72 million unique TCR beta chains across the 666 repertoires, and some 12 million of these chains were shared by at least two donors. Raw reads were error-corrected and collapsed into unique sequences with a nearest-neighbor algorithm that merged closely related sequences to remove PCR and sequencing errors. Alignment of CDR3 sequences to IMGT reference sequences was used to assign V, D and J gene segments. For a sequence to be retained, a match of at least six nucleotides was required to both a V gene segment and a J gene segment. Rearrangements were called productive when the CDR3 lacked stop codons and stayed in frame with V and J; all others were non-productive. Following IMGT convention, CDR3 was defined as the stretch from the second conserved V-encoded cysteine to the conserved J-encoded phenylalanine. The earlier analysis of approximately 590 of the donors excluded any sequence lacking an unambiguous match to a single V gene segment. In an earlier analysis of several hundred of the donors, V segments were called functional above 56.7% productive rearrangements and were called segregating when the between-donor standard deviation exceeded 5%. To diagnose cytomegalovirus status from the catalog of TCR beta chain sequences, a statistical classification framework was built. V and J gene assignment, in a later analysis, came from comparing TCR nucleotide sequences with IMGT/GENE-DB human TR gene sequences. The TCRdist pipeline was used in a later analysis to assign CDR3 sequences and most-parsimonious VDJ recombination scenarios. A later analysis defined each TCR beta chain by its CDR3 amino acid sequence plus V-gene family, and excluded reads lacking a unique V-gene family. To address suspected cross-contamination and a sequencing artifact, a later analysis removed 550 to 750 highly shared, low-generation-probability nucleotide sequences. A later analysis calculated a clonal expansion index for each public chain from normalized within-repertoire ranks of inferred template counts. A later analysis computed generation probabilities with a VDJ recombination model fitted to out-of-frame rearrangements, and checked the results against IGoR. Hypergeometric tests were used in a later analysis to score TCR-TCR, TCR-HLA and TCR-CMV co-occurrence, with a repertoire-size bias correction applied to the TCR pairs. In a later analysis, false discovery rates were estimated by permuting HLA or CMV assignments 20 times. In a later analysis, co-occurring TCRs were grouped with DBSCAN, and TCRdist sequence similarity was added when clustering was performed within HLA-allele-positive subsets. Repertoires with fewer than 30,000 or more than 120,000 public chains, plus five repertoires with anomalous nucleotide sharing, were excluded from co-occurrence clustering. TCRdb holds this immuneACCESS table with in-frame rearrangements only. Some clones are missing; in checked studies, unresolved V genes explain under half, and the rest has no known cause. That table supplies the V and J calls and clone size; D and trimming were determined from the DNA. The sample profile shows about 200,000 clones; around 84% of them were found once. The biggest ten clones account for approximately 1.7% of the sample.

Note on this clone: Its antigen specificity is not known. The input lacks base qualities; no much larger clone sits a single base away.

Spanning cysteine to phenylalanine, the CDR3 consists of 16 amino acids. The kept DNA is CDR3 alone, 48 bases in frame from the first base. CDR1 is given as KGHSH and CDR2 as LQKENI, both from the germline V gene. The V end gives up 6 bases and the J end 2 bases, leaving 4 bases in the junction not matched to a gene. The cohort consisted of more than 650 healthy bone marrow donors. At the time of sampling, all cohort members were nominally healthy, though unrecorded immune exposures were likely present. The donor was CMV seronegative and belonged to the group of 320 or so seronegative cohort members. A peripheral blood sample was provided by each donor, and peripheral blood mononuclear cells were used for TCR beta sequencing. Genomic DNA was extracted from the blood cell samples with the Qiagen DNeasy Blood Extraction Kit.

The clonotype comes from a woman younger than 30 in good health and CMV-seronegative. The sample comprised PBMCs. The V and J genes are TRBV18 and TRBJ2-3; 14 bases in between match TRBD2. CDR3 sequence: CASSRGLAGVTDTQYF. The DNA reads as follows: TGTGCCAGCTCGCGGGGACTAGCGGGGGTCACAGATACGCAGTATTTT.